A selection of T cell receptor beta chains follows, all from one sample in a study of blood T cell repertoires in COVID-19. Clones were sequenced by immunoSEQ multiplex PCR, and TCRdb holds only the in-frame ones, with some missing. The table has under 300,000 clones, 80% to 95% seen once. Sample: peripheral blood. The receptors were gathered from a man between 25 and 39 years old with COVID-19, enrolled during active disease. Each CDR3 is given with its conserved first and last residue. The D gene is left open where the match is weak. The size field is filled for only some rows; it gives once, few, many or a size class.

V	size	J	D	CDR3	DNA
TRBV7-2	.	TRBJ2-7	TRBD2	CASSRTASGESYEQYF	TGTGCCAGCAGCCGCACAGCTAGCGGGGAATCTTACGAGCAGTACTTC
TRBV7-9	.	TRBJ2-5	.	CASSPRGETQYF	TGTGCCAGCAGCCCCAGAGGGGAGACCCAGTACTTC
TRBV27	.	TRBJ1-4	.	CASSSLTREKLFF	TGTGCCAGCAGTTCCCTAACGAGGGAAAAACTGTTTTTT
TRBV12-5	.	TRBJ1-5	.	CASVEGHSNQPQHF	TGTGCTAGTGTCGAGGGACATAGCAATCAGCCCCAGCATTTT
TRBV5-1	.	TRBJ2-2	.	CASSSGFGNTGELFF	TGCGCCAGCAGCTCGGGGTTCGGTAACACCGGGGAGCTGTTTTTT
TRBV7-3	.	TRBJ2-3	.	CASSAAGTDTQYF	TGTGCCAGCAGCGCGGCAGGCACAGATACGCAGTATTTT
TRBV3-1/TRBV3-2	few	TRBJ2-7	.	CASSPGTFEQYF	TGTGCCAGCAGCCCCGGGACATTCGAGCAGTACTTC
TRBV4-1	.	TRBJ2-7	.	CASSQDGAQHSYEQYF	TGCGCCAGCAGCCAAGATGGGGCGCAACACTCCTACGAGCAGTACTTC
TRBV10-3	.	TRBJ1-1	.	CAISDSMNTEAFF	TGTGCCATCAGTGACAGTATGAACACTGAAGCTTTCTTT
TRBV6-5	.	TRBJ1-5	TRBD1	CASSPSGTGPHPQHF	TGTGCCAGCAGTCCCTCCGGGACAGGTCCCCACCCCCAGCATTTT
TRBV5-4	.	TRBJ2-1	.	CASSLAGGNEQFF	TGTGCCAGCAGCTTGGCGGGTGGCAATGAGCAGTTCTTC
TRBV6-5	.	TRBJ2-5	.	CASSRTFGGETQYF	TGTGCCAGCAGCCGGACATTCGGGGGAGAGACCCAGTACTTC
TRBV4-1	.	TRBJ1-1	TRBD1	CASSHVTGTGHMNTEAFF	TGCGCCAGCAGCCATGTCACCGGGACAGGACACATGAACACTGAAGCTTTCTTT
TRBV29-1	.	TRBJ2-3	TRBD2	CSVEGLAGGPDTQYF	TGCAGCGTTGAGGGTCTAGCGGGGGGTCCAGATACGCAGTATTTT
TRBV10-3	.	TRBJ2-7	TRBD1	CAIKSGGTGGREQYF	TGTGCCATCAAGAGCGGGGGGACAGGGGGTCGCGAGCAGTACTTC
TRBV7-2	.	TRBJ2-5	.	CASSGQHRVVQETQYF	TGTGCCAGCAGCGGACAACACAGGGTGGTCCAAGAGACCCAGTACTTC
TRBV2	.	TRBJ1-5	.	CASRWTADQPQHF	TGTGCCAGCAGGTGGACAGCAGATCAGCCCCAGCATTTT
TRBV10-3	once	TRBJ1-4	TRBD1	CAINDRADEKLFF	TGTGCCATCAACGACAGGGCTGACGAAAAACTGTTTTTT
TRBV6-5	.	TRBJ1-5	.	CASLSTNNQPQHF	TGTGCCAGTCTCTCCACAAACAATCAGCCCCAGCATTTT
TRBV9	.	TRBJ1-5	.	CASSVSGSNQPQHF	TGTGCCAGCAGCGTATCAGGGAGCAATCAGCCCCAGCATTTT
TRBV5-4	.	TRBJ2-1	.	CASSSQVVYNEQFF	TGTGCCAGCAGCTCTCAGGTAGTTTACAATGAGCAGTTCTTC
TRBV29-1	.	TRBJ2-3	TRBD1	CSVDRGQGARTDTQYF	TGCAGCGTTGACCGCGGACAGGGGGCGAGGACAGATACGCAGTATTTT
TRBV11-2	.	TRBJ1-1	TRBD1	CASSLVFQGATEAFF	TGTGCCAGCAGCTTAGTTTTTCAGGGGGCGACTGAAGCTTTCTTT
TRBV7-7	.	TRBJ2-5	.	CASSLGTGGRQETQYF	TGTGCCAGCAGCTTAGGGACCGGGGGTCGGCAAGAGACCCAGTACTTC
TRBV15	.	TRBJ2-5	TRBD2	CATSSLAGGPLETQYF	TGTGCCACCAGCAGTTTAGCGGGGGGGCCTCTCGAGACCCAGTACTTC
TRBV7-3	once	TRBJ1-5	.	CASSFNSNQPQHF	TGTGCCAGCAGCTTCAATAGCAATCAGCCCCAGCATTTT